One sample yielded the 5 T cell receptor beta chains listed below, sequenced in a study of vaccination effects on CD4 cells after COVID-19. Their cognate antigens are unknown. Data came from immunoSEQ multiplex PCR; TCRdb stores just in-frame clones and leaves some out. The data show roughly 50,000 clones, over 75% seen once. With the ViraFEST assay, the study expanded antigen-specific CD4+ T cells using viral peptide pools, then sequenced them. Culturing for 10 to 11 days preceded CD4+ T cell isolation. Material: CD4+ T cells from PBMCs cultured with HCoV-229E spike peptides, obtained before COVID-19 vaccination. The origin of the receptors is a human donor who received a COVID-19 vaccine.

The chain employs TRBV19 and TRBJ2-5, with D unresolved. This CDR3 spans 13 amino acids. Germline CDR1 LNHDA, CDR2 SQIVND (reference sequence). The V gene lost 2 bases and the J gene lost 2 bases, with 6 bases spanning the gap. The CDR3 DNA is TGTGCCAGTAGTATAAACAGACAAGAGACCCAGTACTTC. Its translation is CASSINRQETQYF.

The rearrangement uses TRBV10-3 and TRBJ2-5; D is uncertain. The CDR3 is 14 residues long. Looked up from germline, CDR1 is ENHRY and CDR2 is SYGVKD. V lost 3 bases and J 4 bases, leaving 12 bases between the germline ends. CDR3 sequence reads: CAISEGSGRETQYF. The CDR3 DNA reads as TGTGCCATCAGTGAAGGATCGGGTCGAGAGACCCAGTACTTC.

This clone has a handful of counts. The rearrangement uses TRBV2 and TRBJ1-2; D is possibly TRBD1 (6 bases). Germline assignment: CDR1 SNHLY and CDR2 FYNNEI. Trimming took off 8 bases at V and 2 bases at J, with 21 bases between the two ends. This CDR3 is built from 16 residues. CDR3 nucleotides: TGTGCCAGCCCCCAGGGGAACCCGGGACACAACTATGGCTACACCTTC. It specifies CASPQGNPGHNYGYTF.

CDR3 amino acids: CASSRTSGGFFGGEQFF. The CDR3 DNA reads TGCGCCAGCAGCCGGACTAGCGGGGGCTTCTTTGGCGGAGAGCAGTTCTTC. The chain has TRBV5-1 and TRBJ2-1, with 13 bases matching TRBD2. V lost 4 bases to trimming and J lost 10 bases; unmatched junction nucleotides: 14. Germline V gene sequence: CDR1 SGHRS, CDR2 YFSETQ. This CDR3 contains 17 residues.

This chain joins TRBV12-5 and TRBJ2-7; TRBD2 aligns across 7 bases. Trimming at V came to 2 bases and at J to 4 bases, leaving 2 bases not matched to a gene. The germline CDR1 and CDR2 sequences are LGHNT and FRNRAP. The CDR3 sequence is 13 residues long. The CDR3 spells CASGLSGGYEQYV. CDR3 bases: TGTGCTAGTGGTTTGTCCGGGGGGTACGAGCAGTACGTC.